These 18 T cell receptor beta chains share one sample of origin, sequenced in a study of blood T cell repertoires in COVID-19. The data were produced by immunoSEQ multiplex PCR, yet TCRdb's version contains in-frame clones alone and is incomplete. There are some 180,000 clones in the sample; approximately 86% occur only once, and 2.5% to 3% lies in the top ten. Specimen: peripheral blood. Receptors were obtained from a woman older than 75 with COVID-19, enrolled during active disease.

This clone was recorded only once. The rearrangement joins TRBV3-1 (or the pseudogene TRBV3-2) to TRBJ2-3, with 7 bases aligning to TRBD1. The germline V gene has CDR1 LGHDT and CDR2 YNNKEL (reference sequence). The CDR3 totals 15 residues. J lost 3 bases, V lost 2 bases, and 5 bases had no gene match. The CDR3 DNA reads TGTGCCAGCAGCCAAACAGGGGCTGGAACAGATACGCAGTATTTT. It yields the protein CASSQTGAGTDTQYF.

This clone was seen just once. The chain is built from TRBV7-9 and TRBJ2-3; D possibly corresponds to TRBD2 (6 bases). The CDR3 sequence is 16 residues long. The ends were cut back, 2 bases at V and 0 bases at J, with 12 bases in the middle. Germline CDR1 SEHNR, CDR2 FQNEAQ (reference sequence). The CDR3 reads CASSLLALASTDTQYF. As DNA, the CDR3 is TGTGCCAGCAGCTTACTGGCACTAGCTAGCACAGATACGCAGTATTTT.

The chain uses TRBV19 and TRBJ1-5; 10 bases fit TRBD1. This CDR3 has 16 amino acids. V was pared by 4 bases and J by 6 bases, with 9 bases of the junction left unmatched. Germline V CDR1 and CDR2: LNHDA, SQIVND (reference sequence). In DNA, the CDR3 is TGTGCCAGTAGTACCCAGGACAGGGGGTCCGCTCAGCCCCAGCATTTT. Translation: CASSTQDRGSAQPQHF. Based on the CDR3 plus reference TRBV19 and TRBJ1-5, the full variable domain is DGGITQSPKYLFRKEGQNVTLSCEQNLNHDAMYWYRQDPGQGLRLIYYSQIVNDFQKGDIAEGYSVSREKKESFPLTVTSAQKNPTAFYLCASSTQDRGSAQPQHFGDGTRLSIL.

The chain joins TRBV3-1 (or the pseudogene TRBV3-2) to TRBJ1-3; D ambiguous. This CDR3 is built from 16 residues. Trimming removed 0 bases at V and 0 bases at J, with 9 bases between. Per germline, CDR1 LGHDT and CDR2 YNNKEL (reference sequence). For the CDR3, the DNA is TGTGCCAGCAGCCAAGAATCGTTGAGCTCTGGAAACACCATATATTTT. This gives the protein CASSQESLSSGNTIYF.

The V and J genes are TRBV3-1 (or the pseudogene TRBV3-2) and TRBJ1-1; 8 nucleotides agree with TRBD1. This CDR3 region has 15 residues. J was trimmed by 4 bases and V by 1 base; bases with no gene match: 5. Germline V gene lookup returns CDR1 LGHDT and CDR2 YNNKEL (reference sequence). CDR3: CASSQGGQGGTEAFF. In DNA form, the CDR3 reads TGTGCCAGCAGCCAAGGAGGACAGGGAGGCACTGAAGCTTTCTTT.

V and J are TRBV5-1 and TRBJ1-1; D may be TRBD1 (6 bases). Germline V gives CDR1 SGHRS, CDR2 YFSETQ. CDR3 size: 15 residues. Trimming removed 2 bases from V and 0 bases from J, with 11 bases in between. The CDR3 reads CASSLIQGMNTEAFF. The CDR3 DNA sequence: TGCGCCAGCAGCTTAATACAGGGTATGAACACTGAAGCTTTCTTT.

The rearrangement uses TRBV5-1 and TRBJ2-5; 7 bases agree with TRBD1. The V segment lost 3 bases and the J segment 2 bases; nucleotides outside the gene matches: 1. The CDR3 covers 13 residues. Germline V lookup: CDR1 SGHRS, CDR2 YFSETQ. The CDR3 reads CASSSTGQETQYF. CDR3 nucleotides: TGCGCCAGCAGCTCGACAGGGCAAGAGACCCAGTACTTC. The full variable domain, completed using reference TRBV5-1 and TRBJ2-5, is KAGVTQTPRYLIKTRGQQVTLSCSPISGHRSVSWYQQTPGQGLQFLFEYFSETQRNKGNFPGRFSGRQFSNSRSEMNVSTLELGDSALYLCASSSTGQETQYFGPGTRLLVL.

The rearrangement uses TRBV4-3 and TRBJ2-7; the match to TRBD2 covers 7 bases. Trimming at V came to 2 bases and at J to 7 bases, leaving 11 bases not matched to a gene. Per germline, CDR1 LGHNA and CDR2 YSLEER. This CDR3 is 15 amino acids long. The CDR3 coding sequence is TGCGCCAGCAGCCAAACGGGGAGGGGAGGGTTGGAGCAGTACTTC. This sequence encodes CASSQTGRGGLEQYF.

The V gene is TRBV29-1, the J gene TRBJ1-1; D is uncertain. Germline V gene lookup returns CDR1 SQVTM and CDR2 ANQGSEA. CDR3 length: 11 residues. V was shortened by 6 bases and J by 2 bases, with 7 bases between the two germline ends. CDR3 in DNA: TGCAGCGTCGGTACCAACACTGAAGCTTTCTTT. This encodes CSVGTNTEAFF. Drawing the rest from reference TRBV29-1 and TRBJ1-1, the complete variable domain is SAVISQKPSRDICQRGTSLTIQCQVDSQVTMMFWYRQQPGQSLTLIATANQGSEATYESGFVIDKFPISRPNLTFSTLTVSNMSPEDSSIYLCSVGTNTEAFFGQGTRLTVV.

V and J are TRBV7-3 and TRBJ2-2; TRBD2 matches at 9 bases. Germline V gene lookup returns CDR1 SGHTA and CDR2 FQGTGA. V was clipped by 2 bases and J by 2 bases; unmatched bases: 12. The CDR3 is 19 residues long. CDR3 DNA sequence: TGTGCCAGCAGCTTATGGGGCTTAGGACTAGCGAGTAACACCGGGGAGCTGTTTTTT. This gives the protein CASSLWGLGLASNTGELFF.

The chain combines TRBV27 with TRBJ2-7; the match to TRBD1 covers 9 bases. The length of the CDR3 is 14 residues. Germline values: CDR1 MNHEY, CDR2 SMNVEV (reference sequence). The V gene end was trimmed by 6 bases and the J gene end by 6 bases; junction bases not matched to a gene: 9. CDR3 in amino acids: CASSYRTGEGEQYF. The DNA of the CDR3 is TGTGCCAGCAGCTATCGGACAGGGGAAGGCGAGCAGTACTTC.

The gene calls are TRBV5-1 and TRBJ2-7; 12 nucleotides align to TRBD2. Germline V lookup: CDR1 SGHRS, CDR2 YFSETQ. V dropped 4 bases and J dropped 6; count of bases not matched to a gene: 8. This CDR3 spans 15 amino acids. CDR3 bases: TGCGCCAGCAGCAACTCCGGGACTAGCGGGCGCGAGCAGTACTTC. It codes for CASSNSGTSGREQYF. The full variable domain, its missing parts supplied by reference TRBV5-1 and TRBJ2-7, is KAGVTQTPRYLIKTRGQQVTLSCSPISGHRSVSWYQQTPGQGLQFLFEYFSETQRNKGNFPGRFSGRQFSNSRSEMNVSTLELGDSALYLCASSNSGTSGREQYFGPGTRLTVT.

V usage is TRBV4-1 and J usage is TRBJ2-2; 10 bases are shared with TRBD2. V lost 0 bases and J lost 7; bases outside the gene matches: 11. The CDR3 covers 18 residues. Germline V gene sequence: CDR1 MGHRA, CDR2 YSYEKL. This CDR3 is CASSQEVAGGPLGGELFF. CDR3 DNA sequence: TGCGCCAGCAGCCAAGAGGTAGCGGGAGGCCCACTAGGCGGGGAGCTGTTTTTT.

This chain uses TRBV6-5 with TRBJ2-3; a weak D match, TRBD1 (5 bases). This CDR3 has 12 amino acids. Germline V lookup: CDR1 MNHEY, CDR2 SVGAGI. Deletions cut 6 bases from V and 6 bases from J, with 10 bases between. DNA of the CDR3: TGTGCCAGCAGGGGGCCAATGGATACGCAGTATTTT. Translation gives CASRGPMDTQYF.

The chain carries TRBV29-1 and TRBJ1-1; possibly TRBD1 for D (5 bases). This CDR3 has 12 amino acids. CDR1 is SQVTM and CDR2 is ANQGSEA in the germline V gene. Trimming removed 4 bases from V and 5 bases from J, with 11 bases in between. CDR3: CSVVWAGTEAFF. The CDR3 DNA follows: TGCAGCGTTGTATGGGCAGGGACTGAAGCTTTCTTT.

This clone was recorded only once. The gene calls are TRBV27 and TRBJ1-1; TRBD1 agrees at 12 bases. Per germline, CDR1 MNHEY and CDR2 SMNVEV (reference sequence). The CDR3 contains 15 residues. Trimming cost V 5 bases and J 5 bases; bases outside gene matches: 6. CDR3 in amino acids: CASSPGTGGRTEAFF. The DNA of the CDR3 is TGTGCCAGCAGTCCCGGGACAGGGGGCAGGACTGAAGCTTTCTTT.

The genes are TRBV2 and TRBJ2-1, with D possibly TRBD1 on 6 matching bases. Germline lookup yields CDR1 SNHLY and CDR2 FYNNEI. V lost 6 bases, J lost 9 bases, and 12 bases lay in between. The CDR3 has 12 amino acids. The CDR3 spells CASREDSSEQFF. CDR3 nucleotides: TGTGCCAGCAGGGAGGACAGCAGTGAGCAGTTCTTC. Complete variable domain (other parts from reference TRBV2 and TRBJ2-1): EPEVTQTPSHQVTQMGQEVILRCVPISNHLYFYWYRQILGQKVEFLVSFYNNEISEKSEIFDDQFSVERPDGSNFTLKIRSTKLEDSAMYFCASREDSSEQFFGPGTRLTVL.

Here the CDR3 DNA reads TGTGCCAGCAGTACTTTCTGGGGGGGTGATAATTCACCCCTCCACTTT. Translating it yields CASSTFWGGDNSPLHF. V and J are TRBV6-6 and TRBJ1-6; perhaps TRBD1 as D (5 bases). V gave up 5 bases and J gave up 5 bases, with 16 bases separating them. This CDR3 is built from 16 residues. Germline CDR1 is MNHNY and CDR2 is SVGAGI (reference sequence).